Each of the 5 T cell receptor beta chains below was sequenced from the same sample in a study of T cells in Graves' hyperthyroidism and ophthalmopathy. RNA transcripts served as the template for amplifying TCR beta CDR3 regions. The HTBI primer set served for first-round RT-PCR of the TCR CDR3. TCRdb passed the multiplex PCR reads through MiXCR, listing each CDR3 protein once. The sample records about 690,000 distinct CDR3 sequences, around a sixth being singletons. Material for sequencing was blood. All receptors come from a man aged 45 to 65 with Graves' hyperthyroidism.

This clonotype was observed a handful of times. This chain links TRBV7-9 with TRBJ2-1; D gene unclear. V was pared by 6 bases and J by 5 bases, with 14 bases between. There are 14 residues in the CDR3. Germline V lookup: CDR1 SEHNR, CDR2 FQNEAQ (reference sequence). This chain's CDR3 is CASSYFTTDNEQFF. The DNA for the CDR3 is TGTGCCAGCAGTTACTTTACTACTGACAATGAGCAGTTCTTC.

This clonotype was found a few times. A much bigger clone sits one base away, suggesting this may be a read error. This chain links TRBV27 with TRBJ2-2; TRBD2 might be the D (6 bases). This CDR3 is built from 14 residues. The V and J ends lost 10 bases and 7 bases respectively, with 19 bases between them. Germline loops: CDR1 MNHEY, CDR2 SMNVEV (reference sequence). CDR3 protein: CANNRESGSGELFF. The CDR3, as DNA: TGTGCCAACAACCGGGAGTCGGGTAGCGGGGAGCTGTTTTTT.

This clonotype was counted a few times. The chain employs TRBV9 and TRBJ2-5, with 7 bases matching TRBD2. V lost 0 bases to trimming and J lost 5 bases; unmatched junction nucleotides: 7. Germline V gene lookup returns CDR1 SGDLS and CDR2 YYNGEE. CDR3 length equals 15 residues. CDR3 DNA: TGTGCCAGCAGCGTAGTGTACGGGAGGTTTGAGACCCAGTACTTC. It is translated as CASSVVYGRFETQYF.

The rearrangement uses TRBV7-2 and TRBJ2-1; 14 nucleotides agree with TRBD2. CDR3 size: 15 residues. The junction had 4 bases not matched to a gene; V was cut back by 5 bases and J by 7 bases. CDR1 and CDR2 (germline): SGHTA, FQGNSA. The CDR3 is CASSQGTSGRNEQFF. The CDR3 DNA is TGTGCCAGCAGCCAAGGGACTAGCGGGAGAAATGAGCAGTTCTTC. The whole variable domain, remainder taken from reference TRBV7-2 and TRBJ2-1, is GAGVSQSPSNKVTEKGKDVELRCDPISGHTALYWYRQSLGQGLEFLIYFQGNSAPDKSGLPSDRFSAERTGGSVSTLTIQRTQQEDSAVYLCASSQGTSGRNEQFFGPGTRLTVL.

J is TRBJ1-2 and V is TRBV6-5, with D possibly TRBD1 on 5 matching bases. CDR1 is MNHEY and CDR2 is SVGAGI in the germline V gene. The CDR3 extends over 13 amino acids. The V end was cut by 4 bases, the J end by 5 bases, with 11 bases between. CDR3 coding DNA: TGTGCCAGCAGTTCCAGGGTCGGATATGGCTACACCTTC. The encoded protein is CASSSRVGYGYTF.